This T cell receptor (beta chain) was found in a study of blood T cell repertoires in COVID-19. As for the study in general: The United States, Italy and Spain supplied acute and convalescent COVID-19 samples. T cells, B-cell-depleted T cells, or PBMCs supplied cDNA or gDNA.

The CDR3 extends over 16 amino acids. The germline CDR1 and CDR2 sequences are SGHRS and YFSETQ. V lost 5 bases to trimming and J lost 3 bases; unmatched junction nucleotides: 14. The authors' processing: From reference gene primer amplification, estimates of nucleated cell counts were derived. Profiling relied on immunoSEQ multiplex PCR, and the TCRdb table lists in-frame clones only, not all of them. V and J calls and clone size are those listed in that table; D and trimming were worked out from the DNA. The sample shows about 99,000 clones, roughly 87% of them seen only once. This sequence was found in a woman older than 75 in a cohort sampled during active COVID-19. The J gene is TRBJ2-7, the V gene TRBV5-1, with TRBD1 matching over 7 bases. The sequencing sample was made of peripheral blood. This CDR3 is CASRYEQGYVVYEQYF. The CDR3 bases are TGCGCCAGCAGATACGAACAGGGGTATGTCGTCTACGAGCAGTACTTC.